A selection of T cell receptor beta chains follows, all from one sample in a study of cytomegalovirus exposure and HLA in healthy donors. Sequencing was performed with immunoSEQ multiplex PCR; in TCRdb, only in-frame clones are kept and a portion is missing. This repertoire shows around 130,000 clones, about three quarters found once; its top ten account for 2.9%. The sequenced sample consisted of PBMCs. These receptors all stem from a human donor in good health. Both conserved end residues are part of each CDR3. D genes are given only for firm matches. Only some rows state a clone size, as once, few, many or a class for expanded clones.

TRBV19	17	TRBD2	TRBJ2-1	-	CARRSWKASGPDNEQFF	TGTGCCCGACGCTCCTGGAAAGCTAGCGGGCCCGACAATGAGCAGTTCTTC
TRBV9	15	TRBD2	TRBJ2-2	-	CASSLTGGVTGELFF	TGTGCCAGCAGCCTTACGGGAGGCGTTACCGGGGAGCTGTTTTTT
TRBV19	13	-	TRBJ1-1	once	CASSTQGGTEAFF	TGTGCCAGTAGTACCCAAGGGGGCACTGAAGCTTTCTTT
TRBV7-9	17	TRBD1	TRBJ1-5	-	CASSLGDRGYGNQPQHF	TGTGCCAGCAGCTTAGGGGACAGGGGATATGGCAATCAGCCCCAGCATTTT
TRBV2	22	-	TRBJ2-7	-	CASLTRNTDRVKGEGLSYEQYF	TGTGCCAGCCTCACTCGTAATACGGACAGGGTTAAGGGGGAGGGCCTCTCGTACGAGCAGTACTTC
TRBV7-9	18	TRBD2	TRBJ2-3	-	CASSLVGGDAQASDTQYF	TGTGCCAGCAGCCTTGTTGGGGGGGACGCACAGGCGTCAGATACGCAGTATTTT
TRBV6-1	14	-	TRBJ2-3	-	CASRIQTSTDTQYF	TGTGCCAGCAGAATACAAACGTCCACAGATACGCAGTATTTT
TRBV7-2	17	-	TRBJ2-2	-	CASSLGLWTANTGELFF	TGTGCCAGCAGCTTAGGCCTTTGGACAGCGAACACCGGGGAGCTGTTTTTT
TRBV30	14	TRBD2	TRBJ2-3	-	CAWSVALAGGTQYF	TGTGCCTGGAGTGTTGCCCTAGCGGGCGGTACGCAGTATTTT
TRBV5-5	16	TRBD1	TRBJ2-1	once	CASSLNPGTGGGEQFF	TGTGCCAGCAGCTTAAATCCCGGGACAGGGGGCGGAGAGCAGTTCTTC
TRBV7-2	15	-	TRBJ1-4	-	CASSFRGATNEKLFF	TGTGCCAGCAGCTTTAGGGGTGCAACTAATGAAAAACTGTTTTTT
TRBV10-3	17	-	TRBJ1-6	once	CAISLSLAGGSNSPLHF	TGTGCCATCAGCCTCTCCTTGGCAGGAGGAAGTAATTCACCCCTCCACTTT
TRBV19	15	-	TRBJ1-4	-	CASSVGPGTNEKLFF	TGTGCCAGTAGTGTAGGGCCAGGGACTAATGAAAAACTGTTTTTT
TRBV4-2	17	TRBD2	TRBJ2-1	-	CASSPQGGGSSYNEQFF	TGTGCCAGCAGCCCGCAAGGCGGGGGTAGCTCCTACAATGAGCAGTTCTTC
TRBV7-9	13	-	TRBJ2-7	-	CASSSSRGDEQYF	TGTGCCAGCAGCTCCTCCAGGGGCGACGAGCAGTACTTC
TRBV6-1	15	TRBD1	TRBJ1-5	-	CASSEEGTGWQPQHF	TGTGCCAGCAGTGAAGAAGGGACAGGCTGGCAGCCCCAGCATTTT
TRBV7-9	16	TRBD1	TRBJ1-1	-	CASSSKLAAGDSEAFF	TGTGCCAGCAGCTCGAAACTGGCAGCGGGGGACAGTGAAGCTTTCTTT
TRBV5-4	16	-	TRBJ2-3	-	CASSLGADPGADTQYF	TGTGCCAGCAGCCTGGGCGCCGACCCCGGGGCAGATACGCAGTATTTT
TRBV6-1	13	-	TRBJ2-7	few	CASREFDINEQYF	TGTGCCAGCAGAGAATTCGACATCAACGAGCAGTACTTC
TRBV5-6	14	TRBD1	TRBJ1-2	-	CASSPDRGQWGYTF	TGTGCCAGCAGCCCTGACAGGGGGCAATGGGGCTACACCTTC
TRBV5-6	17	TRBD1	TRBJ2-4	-	CASSLVVVGTGRYIQYF	TGTGCCAGCAGCTTGGTTGTGGTTGGGACAGGGAGGTACATTCAGTACTTC
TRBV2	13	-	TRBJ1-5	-	CASSDPGNQPQHF	TGTGCCAGCAGTGATCCCGGCAATCAGCCCCAGCATTTT
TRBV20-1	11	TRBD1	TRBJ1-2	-	CSAIPHPGQRF	TGCAGTGCCATTCCTCACCCGGGACAGCGGTTC
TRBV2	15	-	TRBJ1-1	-	CASREGGRVNTEAFF	TGTGCCAGCAGGGAGGGAGGCCGGGTGAACACTGAAGCTTTCTTT
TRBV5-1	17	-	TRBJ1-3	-	CASSLGQALSSGNTIYF	TGCGCCAGCAGCTTGGGACAGGCACTTTCCTCTGGAAACACCATATACTTT